This TCR beta chain is drawn from a study of blood T cells in healthy people across ages. Study outcomes and limitations: Changes in expanded clonotypes were possibly confounded, as the CMV status of donors was unknown. Across samples, TCR beta diversity tracked strongly with naive T cell percentage.

Peripheral blood was drawn, roughly 10 milliliters per donor. Alongside a J-beta primer mix, a sample-barcoded 5' primer served in a second PCR lasting 7 to 11 cycles. Template switching added a 12-random-nucleotide identifier to every cDNA molecule. TCRdb re-derived calls from the 5' RACE reads in MiXCR, one entry per CDR3 protein. The data show about 1.8 million distinct CDR3 sequences, with roughly 52% seen just once and approximately 2.1% held by the top ten. Concerning this clonotype itself: What it binds is unknown.

CDR3 size: 15 residues. Trimming took 2 bases from V and 4 from J, leaving 14 bases between them. The chain combines TRBV12-3 or TRBV12-4 with TRBJ1-2; tentative D call: TRBD1 (5 bases). Sequencing was performed on blood. The sequence was obtained from a woman in her forties in good health. The CDR3 loop reads CASSLRGSPTYGYTF. The CDR3 nucleotides read TGTGCCAGCAGTTTACGGGGGTCCCCCACCTATGGCTACACCTTC.